This passage covers 19 T cell receptor beta chains from one sample sequenced in a study of shared T cell receptors in the human thymus. The method was immunoSEQ multiplex PCR; TCRdb's version includes in-frame clones alone and lacks a portion of them. The sample contains about 660,000 clones, 80% to 90% of which appear only once. These records were also assigned to another study, of human thymus T cells.

The sequenced sample was thymocytes. These receptors were obtained from a boy under two years old with a congenital heart defect.

The chain employs TRBV5-4 and TRBJ2-3; D remains unclear. Germline lookup yields CDR1 SGHNT and CDR2 YYREEE (reference sequence). Trimming stripped 9 bases from V and 6 bases from J, with 20 bases between. The CDR3 length is 14 residues. The CDR3 DNA sequence: TGTGCCACCCACCTTTGGGCCGCCTCCGATACGCAGTATTTT. Translation gives CATHLWAASDTQYF.

The rearrangement uses TRBV15 and TRBJ2-3; 7 bases match TRBD1. CDR1 and CDR2 from the germline V gene are LNHNV and YYDKDF (reference sequence). This CDR3 has 16 residues. Trimming removed 5 bases from V and 0 bases from J; junction bases left unmatched: 8. The CDR3 reads CATSPGTAPSTDTQYF. DNA for the CDR3: TGTGCCACCAGCCCAGGGACAGCCCCTAGCACAGATACGCAGTATTTT.

The chain uses TRBV5-5 and TRBJ1-1; TRBD1 matches at 8 bases. CDR3 length: 18 residues. Looked up from germline, CDR1 is SGHKS and CDR2 is YYEKEE (reference sequence). The junction had 15 bases not matched to a gene; V was cut back by 2 bases and J by 3 bases. The CDR3 bases are TGTGCCAGCAGCTTTTCCCCAATCCCCCCCAGGGGGCACACTGAAGCTTTCTTT. The encoded protein is CASSFSPIPPRGHTEAFF.

CDR3 nucleotide sequence: TGTGCCAGCAGTCCCCCAGGGGGTTCCCCTTACGAGCAGTACTTC. Residues: CASSPPGGSPYEQYF. This sequence joins TRBV27 and TRBJ2-7; 7 nucleotides agree with TRBD1. This CDR3 has 15 amino acids. Per the germline V gene, CDR1 is MNHEY and CDR2 is SMNVEV (reference sequence). V lost 5 bases to trimming and J lost 4 bases; unmatched junction nucleotides: 11.

This rearrangement joins TRBV12-5 to TRBJ2-1; TRBD1 agrees at 9 bases. Germline-derived CDR1 and CDR2 are LGHNT and FRNRAP. Losses at the gene ends were 2 bases for V and 9 bases for J; bases not matched to a gene: 17. The CDR3 extends over 18 amino acids. The DNA for the CDR3 is TGTGCTAGTGGTTTGCGCCGCGGGACAGGGAAAGGTACTGTTGAGCAGTTCTTC. It yields the protein CASGLRRGTGKGTVEQFF.

V and J are TRBV6-5 and TRBJ2-5; D uncertain. Germline loops: CDR1 MNHEY, CDR2 SVGAGI. The ends were cut back, 5 bases at V and 5 bases at J, with 12 bases in the middle. CDR3 size: 13 residues. DNA of the CDR3: TGTGCCAGCAGTGATGAGGTCCGGGAGACCCAGTACTTC. Amino acid sequence: CASSDEVRETQYF.

The genes are TRBV28 and TRBJ2-4; a possible D gene is TRBD2 (6 bases). V was cut by 5 bases and J by 3 bases, with 23 bases left in between. CDR1 MDHEN and CDR2 SYDVKM come from the germline V gene. The CDR3 extends over 18 amino acids. CDR3 in DNA: TGTGCCAGCAGTCTCCTGCGGGGCGGGGTCATGGACAAAAACATTCAGTACTTC. It specifies CASSLLRGGVMDKNIQYF.

J is TRBJ1-1 and V is TRBV14, with TRBD1 as a possible D gene (6 bases). V was pared by 1 base and J by 0 bases, with 12 bases between. Germline CDR1 SGHDN, CDR2 FVKESK. This CDR3 is built from 16 residues. CDR3 loop: CASSQGRQGMNTEAFF. The CDR3 DNA sequence: TGTGCCAGCAGCCAAGGAAGGCAGGGGATGAACACTGAAGCTTTCTTT.

J is TRBJ2-5 and V is TRBV7-3; 10 nucleotides align to TRBD2. This CDR3 contains 15 residues. CDR1 and CDR2 from the germline V gene are SGHTA and FQGTGA. V was clipped by 5 bases and J by 0 bases; unmatched bases: 3. CDR3 sequence: CASSPSGGHQETQYF. The CDR3 DNA follows: TGTGCCAGCAGCCCTAGCGGGGGACACCAAGAGACCCAGTACTTC.

The genes are TRBV7-8 and TRBJ1-1, with D possibly matching TRBD1 (5 bases). The V and J ends lost 0 bases and 4 bases respectively, with 12 bases between them. The CDR3 spans 15 residues. In germline, CDR1 is SGHVS, CDR2 FQNEAQ. CDR3: CASSLAPGKVTEAFF. In DNA, the CDR3 is TGTGCCAGCAGCTTAGCCCCAGGGAAGGTCACTGAAGCTTTCTTT.

The chain joins TRBV28 to TRBJ2-2; D possibly corresponds to TRBD2 (6 bases). Germline CDR1 is MDHEN and CDR2 is SYDVKM. The CDR3 has 13 amino acids. Deletions cut 4 bases from V and 3 bases from J, with 6 bases between. CDR3 sequence (DNA): TGTGCCAGCAGTTGGGGGGACACCGGGGAGCTGTTTTTT. Residues: CASSWGDTGELFF. Looking up the rest from reference TRBV28 and TRBJ2-2 gives the full variable domain: DVKVTQSSRYLVKRTGEKVFLECVQDMDHENMFWYRQDPGLGLRLIYFSYDVKMKEKGDIPEGYSVSREKKERFSLILESASTNQTSMYLCASSWGDTGELFFGEGSRLTVL.

As to this clone: Other DNA sequences in this sample translate to the same CDR3. This rearrangement joins TRBV14 to TRBJ2-7; 9 bases are a match to TRBD1. The V gene end was trimmed by 5 bases and the J gene end by 6 bases; junction bases not matched to a gene: 35. The CDR3 length is 23 residues. Germline V lookup: CDR1 SGHDN, CDR2 FVKESK. The chain's CDR3 is CASSVRTWGITGGAKERGTEQYF. The CDR3 DNA reads as TGTGCCAGCAGCGTCCGAACATGGGGGATTACAGGGGGCGCGAAAGAACGTGGCACCGAGCAGTACTTC.

The V gene is TRBV4-1, the J gene TRBJ1-1; 10 bases align to TRBD1. J gave up 0 bases and V 3 bases, and 10 bases lay outside the gene matches. This CDR3 comprises 18 residues. Germline CDR1 reads MGHRA; CDR2 reads YSYEKL. For the CDR3, the DNA is TGCGCCAGCAGCCATAATCCTGGGACAGGGGCTTTGAACACTGAAGCTTTCTTT. Translated, it gives CASSHNPGTGALNTEAFF.

The V call is TRBV5-4, the J call TRBJ2-7, with a weak D call TRBD1 (5 bases). The length of the CDR3 is 15 residues. In germline, CDR1 is SGHNT, CDR2 YYREEE (reference sequence). V was shortened by 0 bases and J by 6 bases, with 16 bases between the two germline ends. CDR3 in DNA: TGTGCCAGCAGCTTGGCAGAACTGGACACTCGCGAGCAGTACTTC. This translates into CASSLAELDTREQYF.

CDR3 sequence reads: CASTMGREEVYGYTF. Here the CDR3 DNA reads TGTGCCAGTACCATGGGCAGGGAGGAAGTCTATGGCTACACCTTC. The rearrangement links TRBV19 to TRBJ1-2; tentative D call: TRBD1 (5 bases). CDR3 length: 15 amino acids. Looked up from germline, CDR1 is LNHDA and CDR2 is SQIVND (reference sequence). V lost 7 bases and J lost 4, with 19 bases in between.

The chain couples TRBV5-6 to TRBJ2-2; possibly TRBD2 for D (6 bases). The germline CDR1 and CDR2 sequences are SGHDT and YYEEEE. Trimming took 7 bases from V and 0 from J, leaving 13 bases between them. The CDR3 totals 15 residues. In DNA form, the CDR3 reads TGTGCCAGCTATTGGCGGGGAACGAACACCGGGGAGCTGTTTTTT. Translation gives CASYWRGTNTGELFF.

The chain employs TRBV6-6 and TRBJ1-2, with D possibly being TRBD1 (6 bases). CDR1 and CDR2 (germline): MNHNY, SVGAGI (reference sequence). The V end lost 6 bases, the J end lost 4 bases, and 18 bases lay between the germline ends. The CDR3 is 15 residues long. CDR3 in DNA: TGTGCCAGCAGAAAGTTGGACAGCGCACCCTATGGCTACACCTTC. The encoded protein is CASRKLDSAPYGYTF.

The V and J genes are TRBV12-5 and TRBJ2-7; 10 nucleotides agree with TRBD2. CDR1 and CDR2 (germline): LGHNT, FRNRAP. With 8 bases clipped from V and 2 bases from J, the junction kept 6 bases outside the gene matches. This CDR3 has 14 residues. CDR3 coding DNA: TGTGCTAGTAGTCTAGCGGGAGCCACCTACGAGCAGTACTTC. Translated, it gives CASSLAGATYEQYF.

The rearrangement joins TRBV27 to TRBJ1-6; 9 bases are a match to TRBD1. Germline V CDR1 and CDR2: MNHEY, SMNVEV (reference sequence). V gave up 6 bases and J gave up 8 bases; unmatched junction bases: 5. This CDR3 is built from 14 residues. The CDR3 bases are TGTGCCAGCAGGGGGGACAGGGTATATTCACCCCTCCACTTT. It yields the protein CASRGDRVYSPLHF.